This entry lists 30 T cell receptor beta chains sequenced from one sample in a study of cytomegalovirus exposure and HLA in healthy donors. The PCR ran on 60 Vbeta and 13 Jbeta primers. The table came from immunoSEQ multiplex PCR; TCRdb's copy has only in-frame clones and leaves some out. The profile covers about 69,000 clones, with less than 75% appearing a single time and approximately 9.9% taken by the ten largest. The sample was PBMCs. These TCRs come from a woman younger than 45 in good health and CMV-seronegative.

V is TRBV5-1 and J is TRBJ2-7; D unresolved. The germline CDR1 and CDR2 sequences are SGHRS and YFSETQ. V lost 1 base, J lost 2 bases, and 10 bases lay in between. CDR3 size: 14 residues. This chain's CDR3 is CASSLYTETYEQYF. The CDR3 DNA reads as TGCGCCAGCAGCTTGTATACGGAGACCTACGAGCAGTACTTC.

The chain combines TRBV4-3 with TRBJ2-5; 7 bases are shared with TRBD1. CDR1 is LGHNA and CDR2 is YSLEER in the germline V gene. V was pared by 5 bases and J by 2 bases, with 5 bases of the junction left unmatched. There are 14 residues in the CDR3. The CDR3 DNA is TGCGCCAGCAGCTACTCGGGACAGCAAGAGACCCAGTACTTC. Its translation: CASSYSGQQETQYF.

The chain carries TRBV6-5 and TRBJ1-2; no firm D call. Germline V gene sequence: CDR1 MNHEY, CDR2 SVGAGI. This CDR3 has 12 amino acids. The V and J ends lost 7 bases and 11 bases respectively, with 17 bases between them. The CDR3 here is CASKREAGPYTF. CDR3 DNA sequence: TGTGCCAGCAAAAGGGAGGCAGGCCCGTACACCTTC.

The rearrangement joins TRBV15 to TRBJ2-1; D is possibly TRBD2 (5 bases). Trimming pared 0 bases from V and 2 bases from J, leaving 14 bases between. The CDR3 spans 17 residues. The germline CDR1 and CDR2 sequences are LNHNV and YYDKDF (reference sequence). The CDR3 DNA reads TGTGCCACCAGCAGAGATATAAGGGAGAAGCCCTACAATGAGCAGTTCTTC. As protein: CATSRDIREKPYNEQFF.

The chain combines TRBV9 with TRBJ1-5, with D unresolved. Trimming pared 0 bases from V and 2 bases from J, leaving 3 bases between. CDR3 size: 13 residues. Germline-derived CDR1 and CDR2 are SGDLS and YYNGEE. This chain's CDR3 is CASSVAGNQPQHF. CDR3 nucleotides: TGTGCCAGCAGCGTAGCCGGCAATCAGCCCCAGCATTTT.

The V and J genes are TRBV4-1 and TRBJ1-6; 9 nucleotides line up with TRBD1. This CDR3 is built from 16 residues. Looked up from germline, CDR1 is MGHRA and CDR2 is YSYEKL. V trimming: 0 bases; J trimming: 7 bases; junction bases outside the gene matches: 4. For the CDR3, the DNA is TGCGCCAGCAGCCAAGATGGGGGACAGGGCAATTCACCCCTCCACTTT. This translates into CASSQDGGQGNSPLHF.

The chain is built from TRBV4-1 and TRBJ1-2; D is perhaps TRBD1 (5 bases). Trimming left V 4 bases short and J 0 bases short, with 15 bases between. The CDR3 is made up of 16 amino acids. The V gene's germline CDR1 is MGHRA and CDR2 YSYEKL. CDR3 loop: CASSPKGAGTNYGYTF. In nucleotides, the CDR3 is TGCGCCAGCAGCCCAAAAGGGGCAGGCACTAACTATGGCTACACCTTC.

This clone was seen a single time. This chain connects TRBV2 to TRBJ2-2; the D gene is possibly TRBD2 (5 bases). CDR1 is SNHLY, CDR2 FYNNEI, per germline. V lost 5 bases and J lost 3, with 13 bases in between. This CDR3 has 15 residues. Written as DNA, the CDR3 is TGTGCCAGCAGTCTCATTGTAGCGTACACCGGGGAGCTGTTTTTT. It specifies CASSLIVAYTGELFF.

The chain uses TRBV7-9 and TRBJ1-1; perhaps TRBD1 as D (6 bases). V was clipped by 5 bases and J by 4 bases, with 14 bases between them. Germline-derived CDR1 and CDR2 are SEHNR and FQNEAQ (reference sequence). The CDR3 runs 14 residues. The CDR3 spells CASSLQGRSTEAFF. CDR3 bases: TGTGCCAGCAGCCTACAGGGTAGGAGCACTGAAGCTTTCTTT.

This chain uses TRBV30 with TRBJ1-4; 7 bases line up with TRBD1. Looked up from germline, CDR1 is GTSNPN and CDR2 is SVGIG (reference sequence). This CDR3 contains 14 residues. V gave up 1 base and J gave up 7 bases; unmatched junction bases: 6. The DNA for the CDR3 is TGTGCCTGGAGTGCCGGGACAGAGGGTGAAAAACTGTTTTTT. Translating gives CAWSAGTEGEKLFF.

This chain connects TRBV7-9 to TRBJ2-3; weak D call: TRBD1 (6 bases). The CDR3 is 17 amino acids. CDR1 is SEHNR and CDR2 is FQNEAQ in the germline V gene (reference sequence). V was trimmed by 4 bases and J by 4 bases, leaving 21 bases between them. The CDR3 nucleotides are TGTGCCAGCAGCTCAAACTTTCTCGGGCAGGGGTCAGATACGCAGTATTTT. This encodes CASSSNFLGQGSDTQYF.

This clone was found a few times. The chain has TRBV4-1 and TRBJ1-5, with D possibly matching TRBD1 (5 bases). The CDR3 runs to 14 residues. V gave up 4 bases and J gave up 6 bases, with 13 bases separating them. CDR1 and CDR2 from the germline V gene are MGHRA and YSYEKL. The CDR3 loop is CASSPSGVGQPQHF. CDR3 nucleotides: TGCGCCAGCAGCCCCTCGGGGGTCGGTCAGCCCCAGCATTTT.

This clone was seen once. The chain uses TRBV4-2 and TRBJ2-7, with 7 nucleotides matching TRBD1. The germline V gene encodes CDR1 LGHNA and CDR2 YNFKEQ. The CDR3 extends over 13 amino acids. V trimming: 8 bases; J trimming: 5 bases; junction bases outside the gene matches: 9. CDR3 in amino acids: CASRKGAEHEQYF. CDR3 nucleotide sequence: TGTGCCAGCCGAAAGGGGGCCGAGCACGAGCAGTACTTC.

For the CDR3, the DNA is TGCGCCAGCAACCGGGACAGCTATTACGAGCAGTACTTC. It encodes CASNRDSYYEQYF. The chain recombines TRBV5-1 with TRBJ2-7, with TRBD1 identical over 7 bases. V was clipped by 6 bases and J by 4 bases; unmatched bases: 7. The CDR3 is made up of 13 amino acids. Germline V CDR1 and CDR2: SGHRS, YFSETQ.

The V and J genes are TRBV29-1 and TRBJ2-5; TRBD1 aligns across 7 bases. V shed 6 bases and J 5 bases; nucleotides not matched to a gene: 6. In germline, CDR1 is SQVTM, CDR2 ANQGSEA. This CDR3 region has 12 residues. The CDR3 DNA reads TGCAGCGTGCGACAGGGCTTGGAGACCCAGTACTTC. It yields the protein CSVRQGLETQYF.

The V gene is TRBV21-1, the J gene TRBJ1-5. TRBV21-1 has pseudogene status. This CDR3 is built from 16 residues. The CDR3 is CASSPESRGSNQPQHF. For the CDR3, the DNA is TGTGCCAGCAGCCCGGAATCGCGGGGCAGCAATCAGCCCCAGCATTTT.

V usage is TRBV2 and J usage is TRBJ2-1; D ambiguous. This CDR3 is 15 amino acids long. Germline lookup yields CDR1 SNHLY and CDR2 FYNNEI. V shed 4 bases and J shed 7 bases, with 17 bases lying between them. The CDR3 sequence: CASSGLGERWNEQFF. The CDR3 coding sequence is TGTGCCAGCAGTGGTCTTGGCGAGAGGTGGAATGAGCAGTTCTTC.

This clone is termed medium-sized. The chain is built from TRBV4-2 and TRBJ2-7; 7 nucleotides agree with TRBD1. Looked up from germline, CDR1 is LGHNA and CDR2 is YNFKEQ. The CDR3 spans 15 residues. Unmatched junction bases numbered 6, after V lost 4 bases and J lost 0 bases. CDR3 residues: CASSLRGDSSYEQYF. The CDR3, as DNA: TGTGCCAGCAGCCTTCGTGGGGACAGCTCCTACGAGCAGTACTTC.

This chain uses TRBV7-2 with TRBJ2-3, with TRBD1 matching over 9 bases. This CDR3 has 16 amino acids. V shed 4 bases, J shed 2 bases, and the junction held 7 bases outside the gene matches. CDR1 is SGHTA, CDR2 FQGNSA, per germline. The CDR3 spells CASSSGQGSFTDTQYF. CDR3 nucleotide sequence: TGTGCCAGCAGCTCGGGACAGGGATCATTCACAGATACGCAGTATTTT.

This clone turned up a few times. This rearrangement joins TRBV30 to TRBJ1-2; 11 nucleotides agree with TRBD1. J gave up 3 bases and V 1 base, and 7 bases lay outside the gene matches. The CDR3 contains 16 residues. The V gene's germline CDR1 is GTSNPN and CDR2 SVGIG (reference sequence). The CDR3 DNA is TGTGCCTGGAGTGCCCCGGGACAGGGGGGTTACTATGGCTACACCTTC. Amino acid sequence: CAWSAPGQGGYYGYTF. Filled out from reference TRBV30 and TRBJ1-2, the complete variable domain reads SQTIHQWPATLVQPVGSPLSLECTVEGTSNPNLYWYRQAAGRGLQLLFYSVGIGQISSEVPQNLSASRPQDRQFILSSKKLLLSDSGFYLCAWSAPGQGGYYGYTFGSGTRLTVV.

Of note for this clone: Different DNA sequences within this sample yield the same CDR3. The chain couples TRBV6-5 to TRBJ1-5; D remains ambiguous. Looked up from germline, CDR1 is MNHEY and CDR2 is SVGAGI. The CDR3 runs 15 residues. The V gene lost 0 bases and the J gene lost 1 base, with 7 bases spanning the gap. CDR3 coding DNA: TGTGCCAGCAGTTACTCGGCAGTCAGCAATCAGCCCCAGCATTTT. Its protein product is CASSYSAVSNQPQHF.

Comments on this clone: The same CDR3 is also encoded by other DNA sequences in this sample. The rearrangement joins TRBV6-4 to TRBJ2-2; 7 nucleotides agree with TRBD1. From germline, CDR1 is MRHNA and CDR2 SNTAGT. The CDR3 totals 16 residues. V shed 6 bases and J 0 bases; nucleotides not matched to a gene: 7. The CDR3 DNA sequence: TGTGCCAGCAGCACAGGGGTCGGAACGAACACCGGGGAGCTGTTTTTT. It yields the protein CASSTGVGTNTGELFF.

This clone has only a few counts. The rearrangement links TRBV9 to TRBJ2-1; 10 bases map to TRBD2. Germline V gene data show CDR1 as SGDLS and CDR2 as YYNGEE. The CDR3 consists of 14 residues. The J segment lost 4 bases and the V segment lost 4 bases, leaving 2 bases of the junction unmatched. This CDR3 is CASSFSGGYNEQFF. CDR3 DNA sequence: TGTGCCAGCAGCTTTAGCGGGGGGTACAATGAGCAGTTCTTC.

The chain uses TRBV25-1 and TRBJ2-6, with a weak D call TRBD2 (6 bases). The CDR3 runs to 15 residues. Germline lookup yields CDR1 MGHDK and CDR2 SYGVNS. V shed 5 bases and J shed 4 bases, with 12 bases lying between them. In DNA, the CDR3 is TGTGCCAGCAGTTCGGGCGGGGCCGGGGCCAACGTCCTGACTTTC. This gives the protein CASSSGGAGANVLTF.

The chain has TRBV6-5 and TRBJ1-2; no firm D call. Trimming left V 6 bases short and J 6 bases short, with 14 bases between. CDR3 size: 13 residues. CDR1 is MNHEY, CDR2 SVGAGI, per germline. CDR3 bases: TGTGCCAGCAGACGAGGTGAACGGCATGGCTACACCTTC. Protein product: CASRRGERHGYTF.

This clone was counted a single time. V is TRBV4-1 and J is TRBJ2-2; 13 bases are a match to TRBD2. This CDR3 spans 19 amino acids. V lost 2 bases and J lost 4; bases outside the gene matches: 10. Germline-derived CDR1 and CDR2 are MGHRA and YSYEKL. The CDR3 DNA follows: TGCGCCAGCAGCCAACTACTAGCGGGGGGGCCCTGGGGCACCGGGGAGCTGTTTTTT. It is translated as CASSQLLAGGPWGTGELFF.

The gene calls are TRBV30 and TRBJ1-2; TRBD1 matches 8 bases. The CDR3 sequence is 13 residues long. Per germline, CDR1 GTSNPN and CDR2 SVGIG (reference sequence). V was pared by 7 bases and J by 4 bases, with 8 bases of the junction left unmatched. The CDR3 coding sequence is TGTGCCTTTTCCCGGGACAGGCCCTATGGCTACACCTTC. Its translation: CAFSRDRPYGYTF. The full variable domain, in which reference TRBV30 and TRBJ1-2 provide the parts outside the CDR3, is SQTIHQWPATLVQPVGSPLSLECTVEGTSNPNLYWYRQAAGRGLQLLFYSVGIGQISSEVPQNLSASRPQDRQFILSSKKLLLSDSGFYLCAFSRDRPYGYTFGSGTRLTVV.

This clone occurred once. The chain couples TRBV19 to TRBJ1-1, with D possibly TRBD1 on 5 matching bases. Germline V gene lookup returns CDR1 LNHDA and CDR2 SQIVND (reference sequence). Trimming stripped 3 bases from V and 1 base from J, with 12 bases between. The CDR3 is made up of 15 amino acids. CDR3 sequence reads: CASSMAGGRNTEAFF. Written as DNA, the CDR3 is TGTGCCAGTAGTATGGCCGGGGGGAGGAACACTGAAGCTTTCTTT.

CDR3 in amino acids: CSVEDPEDRLTGELFF. In DNA form, the CDR3 reads TGCAGCGTTGAAGACCCAGAGGACAGACTAACCGGGGAGCTGTTTTTT. V gene TRBV29-1 combines with J gene TRBJ2-2, with D possibly TRBD1 on 6 matching bases. This CDR3 has 16 residues. Germline-derived CDR1 and CDR2 are SQVTM and ANQGSEA. V was shortened by 0 bases and J by 5 bases, with 16 bases between the two germline ends.

This rearrangement joins TRBV7-8 to TRBJ2-7; TRBD1 aligns across 7 bases. V was pared by 0 bases and J by 3 bases, with 8 bases of the junction left unmatched. Germline V CDR1 and CDR2: SGHVS, FQNEAQ. The CDR3 contains 16 residues. CDR3 DNA sequence: TGTGCCAGCAGCTTAGCTGGAAACAGGGGCGGCTACGAGCAGTACTTC. Encoded protein: CASSLAGNRGGYEQYF.